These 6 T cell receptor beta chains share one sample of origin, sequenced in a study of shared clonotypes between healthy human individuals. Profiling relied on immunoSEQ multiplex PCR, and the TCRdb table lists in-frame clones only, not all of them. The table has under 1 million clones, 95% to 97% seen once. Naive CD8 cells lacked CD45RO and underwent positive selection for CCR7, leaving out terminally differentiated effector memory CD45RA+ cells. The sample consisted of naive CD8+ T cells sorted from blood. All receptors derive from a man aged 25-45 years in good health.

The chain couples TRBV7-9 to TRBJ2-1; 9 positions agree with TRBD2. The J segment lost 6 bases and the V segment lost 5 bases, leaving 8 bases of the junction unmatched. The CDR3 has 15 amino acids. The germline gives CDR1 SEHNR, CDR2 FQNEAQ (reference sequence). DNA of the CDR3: TGTGCCAGCAGCGAAGTAGCGGGAGAATTCAATGAGCAGTTCTTC. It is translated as CASSEVAGEFNEQFF.

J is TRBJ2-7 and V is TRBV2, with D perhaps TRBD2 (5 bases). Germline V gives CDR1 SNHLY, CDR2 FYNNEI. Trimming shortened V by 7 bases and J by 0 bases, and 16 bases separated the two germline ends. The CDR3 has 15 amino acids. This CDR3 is CASTGWGGSSYEQYF. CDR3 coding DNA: TGTGCCAGCACCGGATGGGGTGGGAGCTCCTACGAGCAGTACTTC.

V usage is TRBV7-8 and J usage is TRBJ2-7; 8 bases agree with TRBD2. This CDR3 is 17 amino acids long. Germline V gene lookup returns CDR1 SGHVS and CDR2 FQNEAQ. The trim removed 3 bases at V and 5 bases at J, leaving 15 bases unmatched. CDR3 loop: CASSFGDGGGRSDEQYF. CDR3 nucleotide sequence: TGTGCCAGCAGCTTCGGGGATGGAGGCGGGAGGTCCGACGAGCAGTACTTC.

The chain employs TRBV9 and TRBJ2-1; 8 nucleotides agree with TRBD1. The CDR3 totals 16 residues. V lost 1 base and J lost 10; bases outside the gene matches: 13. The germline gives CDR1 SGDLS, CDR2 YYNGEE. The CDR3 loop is CASSVSRNDRGPEQFF. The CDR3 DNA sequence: TGTGCCAGCAGCGTAAGTAGAAATGACAGGGGTCCCGAGCAGTTCTTC. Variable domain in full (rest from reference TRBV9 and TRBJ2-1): DSGVTQTPKHLITATGQRVTLRCSPRSGDLSVYWYQQSLDQGLQFLIQYYNGEERAKGNILERFSAQQFPDLHSELNLSSLELGDSALYFCASSVSRNDRGPEQFFGPGTRLTVL.

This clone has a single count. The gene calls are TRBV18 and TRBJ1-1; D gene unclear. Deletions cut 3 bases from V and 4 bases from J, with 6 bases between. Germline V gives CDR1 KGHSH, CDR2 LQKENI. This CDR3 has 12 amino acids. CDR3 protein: CASSPPSTEAFF. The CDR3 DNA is TGTGCCAGCTCACCGCCAAGCACTGAAGCTTTCTTT.

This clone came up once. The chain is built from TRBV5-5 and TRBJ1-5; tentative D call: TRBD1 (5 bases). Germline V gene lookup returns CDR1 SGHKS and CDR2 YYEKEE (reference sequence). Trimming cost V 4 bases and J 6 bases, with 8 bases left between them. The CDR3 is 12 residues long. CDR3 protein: CASSGQGQPQHF. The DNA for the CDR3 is TGTGCCAGCAGCGGGCAGGGTCAGCCCCAGCATTTT.